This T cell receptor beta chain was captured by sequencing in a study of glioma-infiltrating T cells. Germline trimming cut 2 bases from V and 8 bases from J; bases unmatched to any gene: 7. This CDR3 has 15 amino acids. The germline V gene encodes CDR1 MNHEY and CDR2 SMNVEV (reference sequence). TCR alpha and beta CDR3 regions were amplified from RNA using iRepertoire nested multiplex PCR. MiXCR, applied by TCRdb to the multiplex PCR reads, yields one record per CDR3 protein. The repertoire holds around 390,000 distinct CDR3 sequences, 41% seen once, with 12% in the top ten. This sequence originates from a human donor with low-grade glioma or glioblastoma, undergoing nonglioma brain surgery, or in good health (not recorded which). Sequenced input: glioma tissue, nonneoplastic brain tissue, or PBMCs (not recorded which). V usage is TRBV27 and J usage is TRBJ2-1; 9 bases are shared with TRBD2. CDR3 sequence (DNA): TGTGCCAGCAGTTTAGGCGGGAGGGCCAAGGATGAGCAGTTCTTC. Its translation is CASSLGGRAKDEQFF.